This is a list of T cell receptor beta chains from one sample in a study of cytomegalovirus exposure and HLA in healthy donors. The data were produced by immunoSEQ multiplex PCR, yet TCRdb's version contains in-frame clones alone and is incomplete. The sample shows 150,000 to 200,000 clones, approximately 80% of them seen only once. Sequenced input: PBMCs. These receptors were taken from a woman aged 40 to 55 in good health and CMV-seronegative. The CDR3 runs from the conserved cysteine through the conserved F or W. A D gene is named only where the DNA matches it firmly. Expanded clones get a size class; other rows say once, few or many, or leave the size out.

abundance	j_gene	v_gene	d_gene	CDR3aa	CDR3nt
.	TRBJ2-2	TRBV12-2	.	CASRRAGVAGDHTGELFF	TGTGCAAGTCGCCGGGCCGGTGTAGCGGGAGACCACACCGGGGAGCTGTTTTTT
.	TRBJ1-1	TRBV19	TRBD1	CASRQQGAAGTEAFF	TGTGCCAGTAGGCAACAGGGGGCTGCGGGCACTGAAGCTTTCTTT
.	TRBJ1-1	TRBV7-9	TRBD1	CASSRTGRTEAFF	TGTGCCAGCAGCCGGACAGGCCGGACTGAAGCTTTCTTT
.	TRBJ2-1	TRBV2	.	CASQFGGSSYNEQFF	TGTGCCAGCCAATTCGGAGGGAGCTCCTACAATGAGCAGTTCTTC
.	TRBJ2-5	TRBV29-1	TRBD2	CSVDLAGRETQYF	TGCAGCGTTGATCTAGCGGGGAGAGAGACCCAGTACTTC
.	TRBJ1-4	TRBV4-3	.	CASSQEGRQGAIDEKLFF	TGCGCCAGCAGCCAAGAAGGTCGGCAGGGTGCGATAGATGAAAAACTGTTTTTT
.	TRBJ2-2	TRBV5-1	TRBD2	CASSKLPTSAQAGELFF	TGCGCCAGCAGCAAACTCCCGACTAGCGCTCAAGCCGGGGAGCTGTTTTTT
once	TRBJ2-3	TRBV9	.	CASSELEPDTQYF	TGTGCCAGCAGCGAACTAGAGCCAGATACGCAGTATTTT
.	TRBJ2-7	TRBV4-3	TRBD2	CASSQVAGGSYAQYF	TGCGCCAGCAGCCAAGTAGCGGGAGGCTCCTACGCGCAGTACTTC
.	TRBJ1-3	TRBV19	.	CASTLQGTGNTIYF	TGTGCCAGTACTCTACAGGGAACTGGAAACACCATATATTTT
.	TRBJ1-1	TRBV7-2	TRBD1	CASSLDGTGYEAFF	TGTGCCAGCAGCTTAGATGGGACAGGGTATGAAGCTTTCTTT
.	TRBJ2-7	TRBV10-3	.	CAISGGGGSYEQYF	TGTGCCATCAGTGGGGGAGGGGGCTCCTACGAGCAGTACTTC
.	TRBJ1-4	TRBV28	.	CASSPLNEKLFF	TGTGCCAGCAGTCCCCTTAATGAAAAACTGTTTTTT
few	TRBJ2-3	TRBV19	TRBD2	CASSMGTSGADTQYF	TGTGCCAGTAGTATGGGGACTAGCGGCGCAGATACGCAGTATTTT
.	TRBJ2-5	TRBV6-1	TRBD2	CASRGSGAETQYF	TGTGCCAGCAGAGGAAGCGGGGCGGAGACCCAGTACTTC
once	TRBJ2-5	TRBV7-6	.	CASSFGQTQETQYF	TGTGCCAGCAGTTTTGGACAGACCCAAGAGACCCAGTACTTC
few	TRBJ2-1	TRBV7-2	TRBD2	CASSLVSGGLAGPYNEQFF	TGTGCCAGCAGCTTAGTGAGCGGGGGACTAGCGGGACCTTACAATGAGCAGTTCTTC
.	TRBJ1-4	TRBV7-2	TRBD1	CASSQTGAGEKLFF	TGTGCCAGCAGTCAGACAGGGGCGGGAGAAAAACTGTTTTTT
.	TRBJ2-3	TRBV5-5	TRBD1	CASSGGTGGTDTQYF	TGTGCCAGCAGCGGGGGGACAGGGGGCACAGATACGCAGTATTTT
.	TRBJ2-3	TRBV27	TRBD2	CASSQGGGGLGSQYF	TGTGCCAGCAGTCAAGGCGGGGGGGGCCTTGGGTCGCAGTATTTT
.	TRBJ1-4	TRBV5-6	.	CASSLPGVNEKLFF	TGTGCCAGCAGCTTGCCGGGGGTTAATGAAAAACTGTTTTTT
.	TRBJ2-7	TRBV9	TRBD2	CASSGAGLADEQYF	TGTGCCAGCAGCGGTGCGGGACTAGCTGATGAGCAGTACTTC
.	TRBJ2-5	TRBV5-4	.	CASSLNSQKETQYF	TGTGCCAGCAGCTTGAATTCCCAGAAAGAGACCCAGTACTTC
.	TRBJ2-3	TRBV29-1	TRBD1	CSASTGGTDTQYF	TGCAGCGCCTCCACAGGGGGCACAGATACGCAGTATTTT
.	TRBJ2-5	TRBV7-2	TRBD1	CASGKGAVWTQYF	TGTGCCAGCGGCAAGGGGGCGGTATGGACCCAGTACTTC
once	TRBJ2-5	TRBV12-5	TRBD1	CASGLTGTGGLETQYF	TGTGCTAGTGGTTTGACAGGGACAGGGGGTCTGGAGACCCAGTACTTC
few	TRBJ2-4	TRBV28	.	CFRDSAFKNSQYF	TGCTTCCGGGACTCCGCATTTAAAAACAGTCAGTACTTC
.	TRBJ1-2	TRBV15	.	CATSPSGANYGYTF	TGTGCCACCAGCCCGTCAGGCGCTAACTATGGCTACACCTTC
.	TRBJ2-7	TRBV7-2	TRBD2	CASSQLAGSEQYF	TGTGCCAGCAGCCAACTAGCGGGGAGCGAGCAGTACTTC
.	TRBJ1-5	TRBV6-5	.	CASSLNRDPRAPQHF	TGTGCCAGCAGTCTTAACAGGGACCCGAGAGCGCCCCAGCATTTT
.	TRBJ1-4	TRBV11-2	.	CASSPRRDPEKLFF	TGTGCCAGCAGCCCGAGGCGGGACCCCGAAAAACTGTTTTTT
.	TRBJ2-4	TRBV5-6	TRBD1	CASSGGQGRVKNIQYF	TGTGCCAGCAGCGGGGGACAGGGCCGAGTCAAAAACATTCAGTACTTC
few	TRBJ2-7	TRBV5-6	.	CASSNSGLGYEQYF	TGTGCCAGCAGCAACTCAGGGTTAGGCTACGAGCAGTACTTC
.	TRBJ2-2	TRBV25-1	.	CASISGSTGELFF	TGTGCCAGCATATCCGGGAGTACCGGGGAGCTGTTTTTT
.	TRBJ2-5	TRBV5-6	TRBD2	CASSLGPSGSWDQETQYF	TGTGCCAGCAGCTTGGGCCCTAGCGGGTCATGGGATCAAGAGACCCAGTACTTC
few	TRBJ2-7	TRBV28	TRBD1	CASTTGTGSYEQYF	TGTGCCAGCACCACCGGGACAGGGTCCTACGAGCAGTACTTC
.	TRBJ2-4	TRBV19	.	CASSIPAGISKNIQYF	TGTGCCAGTAGTATTCCGGCAGGGATTTCCAAAAACATTCAGTACTTC
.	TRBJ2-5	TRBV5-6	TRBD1	CASSPGQGRGETQYF	TGTGCCAGCAGCCCGGGACAGGGAAGGGGAGAGACCCAGTACTTC
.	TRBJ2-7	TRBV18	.	CASSPRQFSYEQYF	TGTGCCAGCTCACCCCGTCAGTTCTCCTACGAGCAGTACTTC
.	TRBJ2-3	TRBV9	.	CASSVGHTDTQYF	TGTGCCAGCAGCGTAGGACACACAGATACGCAGTATTTT
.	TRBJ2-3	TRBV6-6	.	CASSTDREADTQYF	TGTGCCAGCAGTACTGACAGGGAGGCAGATACGCAGTATTTT